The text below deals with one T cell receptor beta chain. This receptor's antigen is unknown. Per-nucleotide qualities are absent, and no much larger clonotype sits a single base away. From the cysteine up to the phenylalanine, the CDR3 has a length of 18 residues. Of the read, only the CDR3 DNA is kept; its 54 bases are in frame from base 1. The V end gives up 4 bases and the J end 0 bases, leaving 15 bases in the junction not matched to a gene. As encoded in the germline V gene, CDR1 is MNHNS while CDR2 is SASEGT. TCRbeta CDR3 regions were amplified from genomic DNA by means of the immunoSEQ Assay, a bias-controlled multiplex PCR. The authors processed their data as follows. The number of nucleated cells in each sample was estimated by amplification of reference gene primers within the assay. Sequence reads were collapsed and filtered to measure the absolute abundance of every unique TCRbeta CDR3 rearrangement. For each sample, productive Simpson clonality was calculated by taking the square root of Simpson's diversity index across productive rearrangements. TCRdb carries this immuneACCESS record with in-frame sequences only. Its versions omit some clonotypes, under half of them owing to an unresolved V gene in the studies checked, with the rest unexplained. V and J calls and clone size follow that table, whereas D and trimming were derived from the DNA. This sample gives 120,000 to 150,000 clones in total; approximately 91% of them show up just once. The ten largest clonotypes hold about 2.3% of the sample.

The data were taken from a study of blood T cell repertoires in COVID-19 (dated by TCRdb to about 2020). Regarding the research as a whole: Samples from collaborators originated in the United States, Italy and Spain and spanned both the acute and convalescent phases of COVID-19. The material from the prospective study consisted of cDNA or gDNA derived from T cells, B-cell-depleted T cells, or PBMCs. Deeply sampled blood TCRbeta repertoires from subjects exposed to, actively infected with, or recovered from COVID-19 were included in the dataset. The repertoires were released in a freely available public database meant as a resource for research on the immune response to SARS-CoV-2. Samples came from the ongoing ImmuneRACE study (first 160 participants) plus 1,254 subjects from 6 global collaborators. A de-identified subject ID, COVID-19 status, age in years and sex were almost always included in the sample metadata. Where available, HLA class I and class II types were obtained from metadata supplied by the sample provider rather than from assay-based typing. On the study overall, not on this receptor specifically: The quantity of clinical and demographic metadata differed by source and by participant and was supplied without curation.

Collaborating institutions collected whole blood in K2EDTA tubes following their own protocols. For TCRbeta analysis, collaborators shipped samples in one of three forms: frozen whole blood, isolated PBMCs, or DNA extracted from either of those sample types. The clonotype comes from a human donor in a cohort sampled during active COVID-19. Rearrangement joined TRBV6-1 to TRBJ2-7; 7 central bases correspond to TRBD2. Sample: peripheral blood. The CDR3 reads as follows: CASSVPGGGGGSSYEQYF. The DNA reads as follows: TGTGCCAGCAGTGTGCCGGGGGGAGGCGGGGGAAGCTCCTACGAGCAGTACTTC.